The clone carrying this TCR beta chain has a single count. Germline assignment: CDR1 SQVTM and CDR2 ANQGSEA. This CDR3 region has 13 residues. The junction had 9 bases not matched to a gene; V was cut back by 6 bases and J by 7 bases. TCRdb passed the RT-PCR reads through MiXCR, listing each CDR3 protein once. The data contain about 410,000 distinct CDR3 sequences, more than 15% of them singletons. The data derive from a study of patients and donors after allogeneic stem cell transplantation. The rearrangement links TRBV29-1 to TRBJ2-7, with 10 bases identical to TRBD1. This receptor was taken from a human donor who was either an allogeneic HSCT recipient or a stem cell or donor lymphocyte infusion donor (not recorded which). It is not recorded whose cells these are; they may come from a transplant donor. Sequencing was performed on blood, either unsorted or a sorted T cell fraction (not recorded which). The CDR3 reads CSVRPGQGREQYF. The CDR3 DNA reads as TGCAGCGTCCGGCCGGGACAGGGGAGAGAGCAGTACTTC.